These T cell receptor beta chains were read from a single sample in a study of blood T cell repertoires in COVID-19. Assay: immunoSEQ multiplex PCR; the TCRdb copy retains only in-frame clones and omits some. The profile shows 70,000 to 95,000 clones, 89% of them singletons. The sample taken for sequencing was peripheral blood. Source of these receptors: a man aged 45-60 years with COVID-19, enrolled during active disease. Both conserved end residues are part of each CDR3. Fields, in order: V gene, CDR3 protein.

V gene: TRBV6-5
CDR3 protein: CASSYSDRDYEQYF

V gene: TRBV6-5
CDR3 protein: CASNLPTGSNTIYF

V gene: TRBV5-5
CDR3 protein: CASSTLAGAPTDTQYF

V gene: TRBV19
CDR3 protein: CASRGAVGRTYQETQYF

V gene: TRBV7-2
CDR3 protein: CASSYLFTSTDTQYF

V gene: TRBV19
CDR3 protein: CASSQGRGYGYTF

V gene: TRBV6-6
CDR3 protein: CASSEGTTNTEAFF

V gene: TRBV28
CDR3 protein: CASSLIGGYNEQFF

V gene: TRBV6-5
CDR3 protein: CASRWTGGAKGYTF

V gene: TRBV5-1
CDR3 protein: CASSKGQGGGEQYF

V gene: TRBV5-4
CDR3 protein: CASSLGRVHQETQYF

V gene: TRBV13
CDR3 protein: CASSPWGYPHGYTF

V gene: TRBV6-5
CDR3 protein: CASSYRTSGYTDTQYF

V gene: TRBV28
CDR3 protein: CASTLGRAGTGETQYF

V gene: TRBV21-1
CDR3 protein: CASSKEQQGAAYEQYF

V gene: TRBV7-7
CDR3 protein: CASSLGRTDTQYF

V gene: TRBV11-3
CDR3 protein: CASSLEERYEQYF

V gene: TRBV14
CDR3 protein: CASSQELGGTSTDTQYF

V gene: TRBV27
CDR3 protein: CASRAWTYSSYNEQFF

V gene: TRBV5-1
CDR3 protein: CASSLERTVGEAFF

V gene: TRBV5-6
CDR3 protein: CASSFDRENSPLHF

V gene: TRBV19
CDR3 protein: CASRMVRPRGGGPLYRYNEQFF

V gene: TRBV4-2
CDR3 protein: CASSQGPFTEAFF

V gene: TRBV28
CDR3 protein: CASTLSAGGRGQPQHF

V gene: TRBV30
CDR3 protein: CAWTLTGTEAFF

V gene: TRBV19
CDR3 protein: CASSLTGNYGYTF

V gene: TRBV11-3
CDR3 protein: CASSRDRDRSYEQYF

V gene: TRBV19
CDR3 protein: CASSAGEVTGELFF

V gene: TRBV18
CDR3 protein: CASSPLQGNSPLHF

V gene: TRBV6-6
CDR3 protein: CASSYGRGNQPQHF

V gene: TRBV3-1/TRBV3-2
CDR3 protein: CASSQPDGTLHF

V gene: TRBV15
CDR3 protein: CATSGNSGGLGPWELFF

V gene: TRBV7-9
CDR3 protein: CAISPANYGYTF

V gene: TRBV30
CDR3 protein: CACRARDKSSYEQYF

V gene: TRBV4-1
CDR3 protein: CASSPGRGQETQYF

V gene: TRBV4-2
CDR3 protein: CASSQSGQGTEAFF

V gene: TRBV19
CDR3 protein: CASSSGQGVRWGSNQPQHF

V gene: TRBV18
CDR3 protein: CASSPSPGGRIESGNEKLFF

V gene: TRBV27
CDR3 protein: CASSLIQGGKGVDDTEAFF

V gene: TRBV9
CDR3 protein: CASSPGGRTDTQYF

V gene: TRBV28
CDR3 protein: CASIYRGLGNQPQHF

V gene: TRBV11-2
CDR3 protein: CASSPTRQGYQETQYF

V gene: TRBV29-1
CDR3 protein: CSDRQSPNYGYTF

V gene: TRBV11-2
CDR3 protein: CASSSHSTSGVDTQYF

V gene: TRBV15
CDR3 protein: CATSTQRFPGQETQYF

V gene: TRBV5-6
CDR3 protein: CASRSAGTGTYEQYF

V gene: TRBV7-2
CDR3 protein: CASSQGTGNYGYTF

V gene: TRBV9
CDR3 protein: CASSDRDLYRDSPLHF

V gene: TRBV18
CDR3 protein: CASSPSGQASGSGNTIYF

V gene: TRBV6-1
CDR3 protein: CASSEKGTRLYTEAFF

V gene: TRBV7-9
CDR3 protein: CASSPGTGFTEAFF

V gene: TRBV9
CDR3 protein: CASSEQVDYGYTF

V gene: TRBV9
CDR3 protein: CASSGRQGIYF

V gene: TRBV28
CDR3 protein: CASSPPNRGWNNEQFF

V gene: TRBV2
CDR3 protein: CASSVTGNYGYTF

V gene: TRBV6-1
CDR3 protein: CASSERGRGYTEAFF

V gene: TRBV5-1
CDR3 protein: CASSLGHPTDTQYF

V gene: TRBV28
CDR3 protein: CASRIGGAHTGELFF

V gene: TRBV7-2
CDR3 protein: CASSSGLSSTGELFF